This TCR beta chain comes out of a study of T-cell reconstitution after alpha-beta-depleted transplantation in children. Findings and limits, study-wide: The main origin of T-cell counts and diversity one year after transplant was newly produced T cells. Some patients' high day-60 TCRbeta diversity was traced to surviving recipient T cells and thymic progenitors.

A note on this clonotype: Its specificity is unknown. A read error may explain this, as a much larger clone is one base away.

The authors prepared the TCRbeta library with unique molecular identifiers. TCRdb fed the PCR reads into MiXCR, producing one record per CDR3 protein. The table has about 100,000 distinct CDR3 sequences, 4.5% to 7.5% seen once. CDR1 is MDHEN, CDR2 SYDVKM, per germline. This CDR3 is 16 amino acids long. The source was PBMCs, mostly from graft donor cells, collected 60 days after TCRalphabeta/CD19-depleted stem cell transplant. The chain carries TRBV28 and TRBJ1-4, with TRBD1 matching 7 bases. The sequence was obtained from a female patient aged 2-9 years who had a stem cell transplant for Fanconi anemia, so the T cells may come from the graft donor. The CDR3 reads CASGVLKGATNKKLFF. Written as DNA, the CDR3 is TGTGCCAGCGGCGTCCTCAAGGGGGCAACTAATAAAAAACTGTTTTTT.